The 20 T cell receptor beta chains reported below all come from one sample, sequenced in a study of blood T cell repertoires in COVID-19. Clones were read by immunoSEQ multiplex PCR, and TCRdb kept only the in-frame ones, dropping some. This table has 100,000 to 150,000 clones, 86% appearing once. Sequenced: PBMCs or T cells enriched from blood (not recorded which). Receptor source: a woman in her forties or fifties who had recovered from COVID-19.

In nucleotides, the CDR3 is TGTGCCAGCAGCCCCGAGCCAGGAGGACCCTATGGCTACACCTTC. Protein product: CASSPEPGGPYGYTF. The chain uses TRBV11-3 and TRBJ1-2; no clear D gene. CDR3 length equals 15 residues. Germline V gives CDR1 SGHNT, CDR2 YENEEA. The V and J ends lost 5 bases and 4 bases respectively, with 17 bases between them.

The chain has TRBV9 and TRBJ1-6, with 9 bases matching TRBD1. V lost 0 bases, J lost 13 bases, and 8 bases stayed unmatched. This CDR3 spans 15 amino acids. Germline V gives CDR1 SGDLS, CDR2 YYNGEE. CDR3 sequence (DNA): TGTGCCAGCAGCGTAGGGCCGGGACAGGGCTACCCCCTCCACTTT. This sequence encodes CASSVGPGQGYPLHF.

The chain combines TRBV30 with TRBJ1-3, with a possible D match to TRBD1 (5 bases). Trimming took off 2 bases at V and 3 bases at J, with 17 bases between the two ends. Germline V lookup: CDR1 GTSNPN, CDR2 SVGIG (reference sequence). The CDR3 has 16 residues. CDR3 sequence reads: CAWSPLGGALGNTIYF. The CDR3 DNA reads TGTGCCTGGAGTCCTCTCGGGGGTGCTCTTGGAAACACCATATATTTT.

This clone occurred a few times. The rearrangement joins TRBV11-3 to TRBJ2-7; maybe TRBD1 (5 bases). This CDR3 comprises 14 residues. The V and J ends lost 4 bases and 4 bases respectively, with 14 bases between them. CDR1 is SGHNT and CDR2 is YENEEA in the germline V gene. CDR3 coding DNA: TGTGCCAGCAGCTCCCCCGACAGAGTATACGAGCAGTACTTC. Its translation is CASSSPDRVYEQYF.

This chain connects TRBV6-5 to TRBJ2-7; TRBD1 might be the D (6 bases). With 5 bases removed from V and 6 bases from J, the gap between germline ends came to 8 bases. This CDR3 comprises 11 residues. Germline loops: CDR1 MNHEY, CDR2 SVGAGI. DNA of the CDR3: TGTGCCAGCAGTACACAGGGCGAGCAGTACTTC. It codes for CASSTQGEQYF.

This chain links TRBV19 with TRBJ1-4, with D perhaps matching TRBD1 (5 bases). Deletions cut 5 bases from V and 8 bases from J, with 15 bases between. CDR3 length equals 14 residues. Germline CDR1 is LNHDA and CDR2 is SQIVND (reference sequence). Written as DNA, the CDR3 is TGTGCCAGTAGTGGGCGGGGCCAGCACGAAAAACTGTTTTTT. This gives the protein CASSGRGQHEKLFF.

This sequence joins TRBV19 and TRBJ2-3; maybe TRBD1 (5 bases). V shed 7 bases and J shed 3 bases, with 14 bases lying between them. This CDR3 is 14 amino acids long. Per the germline V gene, CDR1 is LNHDA and CDR2 is SQIVND (reference sequence). CDR3 protein: CASKISAGTDTQYF. The CDR3 DNA sequence: TGTGCCAGTAAAATTTCCGCAGGGACAGATACGCAGTATTTT.

This sequence joins TRBV28 and TRBJ2-1; 8 bases match TRBD2. The CDR3 is 13 residues long. Germline V gene sequence: CDR1 MDHEN, CDR2 SYDVKM. V trimming: 8 bases; J trimming: 4 bases; junction bases outside the gene matches: 4. The CDR3 bases are TGTGCCAGCGAGGCGGGGGGTTACAATGAGCAGTTCTTC. Encoded protein: CASEAGGYNEQFF. Filled out from reference TRBV28 and TRBJ2-1, the complete variable domain reads DVKVTQSSRYLVKRTGEKVFLECVQDMDHENMFWYRQDPGLGLRLIYFSYDVKMKEKGDIPEGYSVSREKKERFSLILESASTNQTSMYLCASEAGGYNEQFFGPGTRLTVL.

The chain recombines TRBV27 with TRBJ1-3; TRBD1 aligns across 9 bases. CDR1 is MNHEY, CDR2 SMNVEV, per germline (reference sequence). The J segment lost 3 bases and the V segment lost 5 bases, leaving 8 bases of the junction unmatched. This CDR3 is built from 16 residues. CDR3 in amino acids: CASSASTGGGGNTIYF. The CDR3 DNA reads TGTGCCAGCAGTGCCTCGACAGGGGGAGGTGGAAACACCATATATTTT.

The chain links TRBV11-3 to TRBJ1-4; D perhaps matches TRBD1 (6 bases). The V end was cut by 5 bases, the J end by 4 bases, with 11 bases between. The CDR3 is made up of 14 amino acids. Germline V gene lookup returns CDR1 SGHNT and CDR2 YENEEA. The CDR3 loop is CASSDRSYNEKLFF. The CDR3 DNA follows: TGTGCCAGCAGCGACAGGAGTTATAATGAAAAACTGTTTTTT.

The CDR3 loop is CASSESRAGELFF. CDR3 nucleotides: TGCGCCAGCAGTGAGAGCAGGGCCGGGGAGCTGTTTTTT. The V call is TRBV10-1, the J call TRBJ2-2; tentative D call: TRBD1 (5 bases). This CDR3 contains 13 residues. Germline V gene sequence: CDR1 WNHNN, CDR2 SYGVQD (reference sequence). V was pared by 2 bases and J by 6 bases, with 7 bases between.

The CDR3 protein is CASSYSSPRVHEQYF. The CDR3 DNA is TGTGCCAGCAGTTACTCTTCCCCCAGGGTCCACGAGCAGTACTTC. J is TRBJ2-7 and V is TRBV6-5; D is possibly TRBD1 (5 bases). Trimming removed 0 bases from V and 5 bases from J, with 14 bases in between. Germline CDR1 MNHEY, CDR2 SVGAGI. The CDR3 sequence is 15 residues long.

This clone was picked up a small number of times. This chain links TRBV7-9 with TRBJ2-3; 9 nucleotides align to TRBD2. V trimming: 6 bases; J trimming: 3 bases; junction bases outside the gene matches: 10. The CDR3 contains 16 residues. The V gene's germline CDR1 is SEHNR and CDR2 FQNEAQ (reference sequence). CDR3 sequence (DNA): TGTGCCAGCAGTCTAGGGTCCAGCGGGGGGACAGATACGCAGTATTTT. Translated: CASSLGSSGGTDTQYF.

CDR3 bases: TGTGCCAGCAGCTTAGGCGGGGCTCAGTCCTACGAGCAGTACTTC. Its protein product is CASSLGGAQSYEQYF. This chain links TRBV7-8 with TRBJ2-7; possible D gene TRBD2, 6 bases. Trimming removed 1 base from V and 1 base from J, with 11 bases in between. Germline loops: CDR1 SGHVS, CDR2 FQNEAQ. The CDR3 spans 15 residues.

This clone was detected only once. V is TRBV4-3 and J is TRBJ1-2; TRBD1 aligns across 8 bases. V lost 4 bases to trimming and J lost 6 bases; unmatched junction nucleotides: 13. CDR1 is LGHNA, CDR2 YSLEER, per germline. The CDR3 covers 16 residues. The CDR3 coding sequence is TGCGCCAGCAGCCCCGATTCAGGGCAGGGGGCAGATGGCTACACCTTC. Protein product: CASSPDSGQGADGYTF.

The chain has TRBV30 and TRBJ1-1; 7 nucleotides match TRBD1. V gave up 0 bases and J gave up 0 bases; unmatched junction bases: 1. The V gene's germline CDR1 is GTSNPN and CDR2 SVGIG (reference sequence). The CDR3 consists of 14 residues. The CDR3 protein is CAWSVGGLNTEAFF. Written as DNA, the CDR3 is TGTGCCTGGAGTGTAGGGGGCCTGAACACTGAAGCTTTCTTT. Complete variable domain (other parts from reference TRBV30 and TRBJ1-1): SQTIHQWPATLVQPVGSPLSLECTVEGTSNPNLYWYRQAAGRGLQLLFYSVGIGQISSEVPQNLSASRPQDRQFILSSKKLLLSDSGFYLCAWSVGGLNTEAFFGQGTRLTVV.

A few counts support this clone. The V call is TRBV4-3, the J call TRBJ2-7; D might be TRBD2 (5 bases). V was clipped by 0 bases and J by 7 bases, with 16 bases between them. Per germline, CDR1 LGHNA and CDR2 YSLEER. The CDR3 sequence is 15 residues long. The CDR3 bases are TGCGCCAGCAGCCAAGATCCTGAGGGAGCTGGGGAGCAGTACTTC. This codes for CASSQDPEGAGEQYF.

This rearrangement joins TRBV6-2 or TRBV6-3 to TRBJ1-5; 7 bases line up with TRBD1. The CDR3 is 16 amino acids. Germline CDR1 is MNHEY and CDR2 is SVGEGT. The J segment lost 3 bases and the V segment lost 0 bases, leaving 5 bases of the junction unmatched. This CDR3 reads CASSYSGQIINQPQHF. Written as DNA, the CDR3 is TGTGCCAGCAGTTACTCGGGACAGATTATCAATCAGCCCCAGCATTTT.

The V and J genes are TRBV5-1 and TRBJ1-2; no clear D gene. The V end lost 0 bases, the J end lost 6 bases, and 6 bases lay between the germline ends. CDR1 and CDR2 (germline): SGHRS, YFSETQ. This CDR3 comprises 12 residues. DNA for the CDR3: TGCGCCAGCAGCTTGGAGGCGGATGGCTACACCTTC. Its protein product is CASSLEADGYTF.

The chain uses TRBV10-1 and TRBJ2-5; a possible D gene is TRBD2 (5 bases). The CDR3 consists of 16 residues. V gave up 2 bases and J gave up 2 bases, with 15 bases separating them. Germline V CDR1 and CDR2: WNHNN, SYGVQD (reference sequence). DNA of the CDR3: TGCGCCAGCAGTGAGGGACTTTTTTCCCCTCAAGAGACCCAGTACTTC. It encodes CASSEGLFSPQETQYF.